The T cell receptor (beta chain) described here comes from a study of cytomegalovirus exposure and HLA in healthy donors. Turning to the study itself: Prior work identified under 130 million unique TCR beta sequences in 150 million to 200 million T cells. Regarding the study as a whole: A later analysis found common viral pathogens apparently linked to several of the most significant clusters.

The PCR contained 60 Vbeta and 13 Jbeta primers. Clones were sequenced by immunoSEQ multiplex PCR, and TCRdb holds only the in-frame ones, with some missing. Among 100,000 to 150,000 clones listed, roughly 78% were seen once. Details on this clone: What it recognizes is unknown.

The CDR3 loop spans 14 amino acids. V dropped 1 base and J dropped 2 bases, with 9 bases sitting between them. Germline V gene lookup returns CDR1 SGHRS and CDR2 YFSETQ. This sequence originates from a man younger than 40 in good health and CMV-seropositive. The material sequenced was PBMCs. J is TRBJ1-2 and V is TRBV5-1; TRBD1 might be the D (5 bases). The CDR3 protein is CASSLSGGNYGYTF. As DNA, the CDR3 is TGCGCCAGCAGCTTGTCTGGGGGGAACTATGGCTACACCTTC.